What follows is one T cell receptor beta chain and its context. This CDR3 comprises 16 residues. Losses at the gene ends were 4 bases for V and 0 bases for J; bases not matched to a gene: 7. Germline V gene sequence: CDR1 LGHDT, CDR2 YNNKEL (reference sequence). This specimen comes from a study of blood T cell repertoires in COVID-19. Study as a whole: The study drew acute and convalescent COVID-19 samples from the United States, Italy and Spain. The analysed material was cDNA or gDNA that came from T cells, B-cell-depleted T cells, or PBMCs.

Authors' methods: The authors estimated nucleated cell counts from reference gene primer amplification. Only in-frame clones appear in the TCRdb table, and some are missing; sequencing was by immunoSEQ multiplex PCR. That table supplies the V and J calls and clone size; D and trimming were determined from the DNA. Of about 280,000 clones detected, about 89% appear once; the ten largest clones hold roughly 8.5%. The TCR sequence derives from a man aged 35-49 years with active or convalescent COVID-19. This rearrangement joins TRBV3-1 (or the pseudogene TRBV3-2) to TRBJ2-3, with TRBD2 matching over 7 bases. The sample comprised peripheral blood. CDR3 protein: CASSLTSLASTDTQYF. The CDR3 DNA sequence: TGTGCCAGCAGCCTGACTAGCCTAGCTAGCACAGATACGCAGTATTTT.